Shown below are 16 T cell receptor beta chains from a single sample sequenced in a study of T cell responses to AZD1222 COVID-19 vaccine. The repertoire was sequenced with immunoSEQ multiplex PCR; TCRdb's copy has only in-frame clones and lacks some. Of under 150,000 clones detected, 92% appear once; the ten largest clones hold less than 9.5%. Sample: peripheral blood, taken 28 days after the second AZD1222 dose. Receptors were obtained from an adult who received the AZD1222 COVID-19 vaccine.

V and J are TRBV19 and TRBJ1-2, with D maybe TRBD1 (5 bases). V dropped 6 bases and J dropped 4 bases, with 24 bases sitting between them. The CDR3 is 17 residues long. Germline assignment: CDR1 LNHDA and CDR2 SQIVND (reference sequence). CDR3 loop: CASSILTSRRGFYGYTF. In nucleotides, the CDR3 is TGTGCCAGTAGCATCCTTACCAGCAGAAGGGGATTCTATGGCTACACCTTC. Based on the CDR3 plus reference TRBV19 and TRBJ1-2, the full variable domain is DGGITQSPKYLFRKEGQNVTLSCEQNLNHDAMYWYRQDPGQGLRLIYYSQIVNDFQKGDIAEGYSVSREKKESFPLTVTSAQKNPTAFYLCASSILTSRRGFYGYTFGSGTRLTVV.

This chain uses TRBV5-1 with TRBJ1-4, with unresolved D. CDR3 length: 13 residues. Germline V gene lookup returns CDR1 SGHRS and CDR2 YFSETQ. Trimming took off 1 base at V and 3 bases at J, with 4 bases between the two ends. This CDR3 reads CASSLQANEKLFF. CDR3 nucleotides: TGCGCCAGCAGCTTGCAGGCTAATGAAAAACTGTTTTTT.

The chain joins TRBV7-2 to TRBJ2-1; D is ambiguous. The CDR3 has 16 amino acids. The V and J ends lost 0 bases and 5 bases respectively, with 14 bases between them. The V gene's germline CDR1 is SGHTA and CDR2 FQGNSA. The CDR3, as DNA: TGTGCCAGCAGCTTAGCGACGGTTCCTCCTGACAATGAGCAGTTCTTC. Its protein is CASSLATVPPDNEQFF.

CDR3 sequence: CASSPAGREGDTQYF. The CDR3 DNA reads as TGCGCCAGCTCTCCGGCGGGGCGGGAGGGAGATACGCAGTATTTT. The chain uses TRBV10-1 and TRBJ2-3; 9 nucleotides match TRBD2. Unmatched junction bases numbered 11, after V lost 8 bases and J lost 5 bases. This CDR3 has 15 amino acids. Per the germline V gene, CDR1 is WNHNN and CDR2 is SYGVQD (reference sequence).

The genes are TRBV18 and TRBJ2-1, with 8 bases that match TRBD2. Germline V lookup: CDR1 KGHSH, CDR2 LQKENI. CDR3 size: 16 residues. The ends lost 0 bases at V and 6 bases at J; junction bases unmatched: 7. In DNA form, the CDR3 reads TGTGCCAGCTCACCACCTAGAGCGGGAGACGCCAATGAGCAGTTCTTC. This gives the protein CASSPPRAGDANEQFF.

The chain couples TRBV5-1 to TRBJ1-4, with D possibly matching TRBD1 (6 bases). There are 13 residues in the CDR3. The ends were cut back, 2 bases at V and 8 bases at J, with 10 bases in the middle. Germline V gene lookup returns CDR1 SGHRS and CDR2 YFSETQ. The CDR3 region has the DNA TGCGCCAGCAGCTTAGGGACACCCGAAAAACTGTTTTTT. The encoded protein is CASSLGTPEKLFF.

This clone was picked up a small number of times. This chain joins TRBV2 and TRBJ2-7; D is unresolved. CDR3 length equals 15 residues. Germline V gives CDR1 SNHLY, CDR2 FYNNEI. Trimming pared 4 bases from V and 1 base from J, leaving 14 bases between. The CDR3 DNA follows: TGTGCCAGCAGTGCCGACTCCCAGGAGTCCTACGAGCAGTACTTC. It specifies CASSADSQESYEQYF.

This sequence joins TRBV28 and TRBJ2-5, with D perhaps matching TRBD1 or TRBD2 (5 bases each). The germline V gene encodes CDR1 MDHEN and CDR2 SYDVKM. The CDR3 spans 15 residues. Trimming stripped 0 bases from V and 5 bases from J, with 13 bases between. The CDR3 DNA sequence: TGTGCCAGCAGTTTATGGGGGACGGCCGCGGAGACCCAGTACTTC. Amino acids: CASSLWGTAAETQYF.

This chain links TRBV4-1 with TRBJ1-2; a weak D match, TRBD1 (5 bases). The V end lost 4 bases, the J end lost 4 bases, and 13 bases lay between the germline ends. The CDR3 length is 14 residues. CDR1 is MGHRA and CDR2 is YSYEKL in the germline V gene. This CDR3 is CASSPQGGSYGYTF. CDR3 in DNA: TGCGCCAGCAGCCCCCAGGGCGGGAGCTATGGCTACACCTTC.

The chain has TRBV6-5 and TRBJ1-2; D unclear. CDR3 size: 11 residues. The V end was cut by 8 bases, the J end by 4 bases, with 8 bases between. Per the germline V gene, CDR1 is MNHEY and CDR2 is SVGAGI. The CDR3 loop reads CASGYIYGYTF. The CDR3 region has the DNA TGTGCCAGCGGCTACATCTATGGCTACACCTTC.

V usage is TRBV19 and J usage is TRBJ1-1; no reliable D call. The V and J ends lost 8 bases and 6 bases respectively, with 13 bases between them. CDR3 length: 12 amino acids. Germline CDR1 and CDR2: LNHDA and SQIVND (reference sequence). The CDR3 loop reads CASGSRSSEAFF. The CDR3, as DNA: TGTGCCAGTGGTTCGAGGTCCTCTGAAGCTTTCTTT.

CDR3 DNA sequence: TGTGCCATCAGGGGGACCCCAGGGTCCCTATCGAGCTATGGCTACACCTTC. This gives the protein CAIRGTPGSLSSYGYTF. The rearrangement uses TRBV10-3 and TRBJ1-2; TRBD1 might be the D (5 bases). Deletions cut 6 bases from V and 4 bases from J, with 24 bases between. This CDR3 spans 17 amino acids. Germline V gives CDR1 ENHRY, CDR2 SYGVKD.

The genes are TRBV4-2 and TRBJ2-5; no clear D. Germline CDR1 is LGHNA and CDR2 is YNFKEQ. The germline V and J ends were trimmed by 4 bases and 5 bases, with 8 bases remaining between them. This CDR3 comprises 12 residues. CDR3 sequence: CASSPSRETQYF. The CDR3, as DNA: TGTGCCAGCAGCCCATCTCGGGAGACCCAGTACTTC.

This sequence joins TRBV14 and TRBJ2-1, with TRBD1 matching over 10 bases. Germline CDR1 reads SGHDN; CDR2 reads FVKESK. V shed 6 bases and J 7 bases; nucleotides not matched to a gene: 3. The length of the CDR3 is 13 residues. In DNA, the CDR3 is TGTGCCAGCAGGCGGACAGGGGGAAATGAGCAGTTCTTC. Amino acids: CASRRTGGNEQFF.

The rearrangement links TRBV28 to TRBJ2-5, with no clear D. Germline-derived CDR1 and CDR2 are MDHEN and SYDVKM. This CDR3 is 14 amino acids long. V was pared by 3 bases and J by 6 bases, with 14 bases between. The CDR3 sequence: CASSLGQSIKTQYF. The CDR3 DNA is TGTGCCAGCAGTTTGGGCCAATCGATAAAGACCCAGTACTTC.

The chain carries TRBV6-5 and TRBJ1-1; D is possibly TRBD1 (6 bases). CDR1 is MNHEY and CDR2 is SVGAGI in the germline V gene. This CDR3 has 14 amino acids. The V end was cut by 6 bases, the J end by 0 bases, with 11 bases between. The CDR3 nucleotides are TGTGCCAGCAGCCGTACAGGGATGAACACTGAAGCTTTCTTT. Encoded protein: CASSRTGMNTEAFF.